A selection of T cell receptor beta chains follows, all from one sample in a study of post-analysis software for immune sequencing data. TCRdb reprocessed the PCR reads with MiXCR, giving one entry per CDR3 protein. The sample shows more than 500,000 distinct CDR3 sequences, 30% to 40% of them seen only once. Sequenced material: blood. All receptors come from a girl aged 2 to 17 with multiple sclerosis. Both conserved end residues are part of each CDR3. Fields, in order: V gene, J gene, D gene, clone size, CDR3 protein, CDR3 DNA. The D gene is left open where the match is weak. Clone sizes are given selectively: once, few, many, or a class where the clone is expanded.

V: TRBV5-1; J: TRBJ1-1; D: NA; size: NA; CDR3: CASSLANRVNTEAFF; DNA: TGCGCCAGCAGCTTGGCCAACAGGGTGAACACTGAAGCTTTCTTT
V: TRBV3-1; J: TRBJ2-1; D: NA; size: few; CDR3: CASSQEREMYNEQFF; DNA: TGTGCCAGCAGCCAAGAACGGGAGATGTACAATGAGCAGTTCTTC
V: TRBV28; J: TRBJ2-3; D: TRBD2; size: NA; CDR3: CASSQYVSGGTDTQYF; DNA: TGTGCCAGCAGCCAGTACGTCAGCGGGGGAACAGATACGCAGTATTTT
V: TRBV6-6; J: TRBJ2-7; D: TRBD1; size: few; CDR3: CASSWQGDYEQYF; DNA: TGTGCCAGCAGTTGGCAGGGGGACTACGAGCAGTACTTC
V: TRBV6-1; J: TRBJ2-5; D: NA; size: few; CDR3: CASGQLTGETQYF; DNA: TGTGCCAGTGGACAGTTGACAGGAGAGACCCAGTACTTC
V: TRBV29-1; J: TRBJ2-5; D: TRBD1; size: NA; CDR3: CSVKRYGQAETQYF; DNA: TGCAGCGTTAAACGTTACGGACAGGCAGAGACCCAGTACTTC
V: TRBV14; J: TRBJ1-1; D: NA; size: NA; CDR3: CTSSPPVEHRGALNTEAFF; DNA: TGTACCAGCAGCCCCCCGGTAGAGCACCGGGGAGCCTTGAACACTGAAGCTTTCTTT
V: TRBV28; J: TRBJ1-2; D: NA; size: NA; CDR3: CASLGVAYGYTF; DNA: TGTGCCAGCCTAGGGGTAGCATATGGCTACACCTTC
V: TRBV6-1; J: TRBJ2-6; D: TRBD2; size: many; CDR3: CASTLAVNSGANVLTF; DNA: TGTGCCAGCACTCTAGCGGTTAACTCTGGGGCCAACGTCCTGACTTTC
V: TRBV6-6; J: TRBJ2-1; D: TRBD2; size: NA; CDR3: CASRQTLAGEDVEQFF; DNA: TGTGCCAGCAGGCAAACGCTAGCGGGGGAGGACGTTGAGCAGTTCTTC
V: TRBV6-6; J: TRBJ2-1; D: NA; size: NA; CDR3: CASSHKTRTYNEQFF; DNA: TGTGCCAGCAGTCACAAGACTCGAACCTACAATGAGCAGTTCTTC
V: TRBV9; J: TRBJ1-1; D: NA; size: NA; CDR3: CASSVQANTEAFF; DNA: TGTGCCAGCAGCGTCCAGGCGAACACTGAAGCTTTCTTT
V: TRBV4-1; J: TRBJ1-2; D: NA; size: NA; CDR3: CASSQEGQGPRYTF; DNA: TGCGCCAGCAGCCAGGAAGGCCAGGGCCCTCGCTACACCTTC
V: TRBV20-1; J: TRBJ1-4; D: NA; size: NA; CDR3: CSAINDRATNEKLFF; DNA: TGCAGTGCTATTAACGACAGAGCAACTAATGAAAAACTGTTTTTT
V: TRBV6-5; J: TRBJ1-2; D: NA; size: few; CDR3: CASSYSQSYYGYTF; DNA: TGTGCCAGCAGTTACTCGCAGTCCTACTATGGCTACACCTTC
V: TRBV20-1; J: TRBJ1-2; D: TRBD1; size: few; CDR3: CSAKKGTGGVGNYGYTF; DNA: TGCAGTGCCAAAAAAGGGACAGGGGGCGTTGGGAACTATGGCTACACCTTC
V: TRBV4-2; J: TRBJ1-2; D: NA; size: NA; CDR3: CASSQDGSPTPGNYGYTF; DNA: TGTGCCAGCAGCCAAGATGGGAGCCCCACACCCGGTAACTATGGCTACACCTTC
V: TRBV20-1; J: TRBJ2-5; D: TRBD1; size: NA; CDR3: CSAIAPGQGAPKEAQYF; DNA: TGCAGTGCCATCGCACCGGGACAGGGGGCGCCGAAAGAGGCCCAGTACTTC
V: TRBV20-1; J: TRBJ2-7; D: NA; size: NA; CDR3: CSASRATTREQYF; DNA: TGCAGTGCTAGTCGCGCCACAACGAGGGAGCAGTACTTC
V: TRBV4-1; J: TRBJ2-1; D: NA; size: many; CDR3: CASSQAALDRRGEQFF; DNA: TGCGCCAGCAGCCAAGCGGCCCTGGATCGACGGGGTGAGCAGTTCTTC
V: TRBV7-7; J: TRBJ2-7; D: NA; size: NA; CDR3: CASSSAWQGCEQYF; DNA: TGTGCCAGCAGCTCCGCGTGGCAGGGTTGCGAGCAGTACTTC
V: TRBV4-1; J: TRBJ2-2; D: NA; size: few; CDR3: CASSPRQGGFPGELFF; DNA: TGCGCCAGCAGCCCTCGACAGGGAGGATTTCCCGGGGAGCTGTTTTTT
V: TRBV20-1; J: TRBJ1-2; D: NA; size: many; CDR3: CSAWDAANYGYTF; DNA: TGCAGTGCTTGGGACGCAGCTAACTATGGCTACACCTTC
V: TRBV15; J: TRBJ2-4; D: NA; size: NA; CDR3: CATSRDGGGSKNIQYF; DNA: TGTGCCACCAGCAGAGATGGTGGAGGGTCTAAAAACATTCAGTACTTC
V: TRBV28; J: TRBJ2-1; D: NA; size: NA; CDR3: CASSAPKALSSCNEQFF; DNA: TGTGCCAGCAGTGCGCCAAAAGCGCTGAGCTCCTGCAATGAGCAGTTCTTC
V: TRBV7-9; J: TRBJ2-7; D: TRBD2; size: NA; CDR3: CASTETPGTRTYEQYF; DNA: TGTGCCAGCACCGAAACCCCCGGGACTAGGACCTACGAGCAGTACTTC
V: TRBV2; J: TRBJ2-1; D: TRBD2; size: few; CDR3: CASSPAGLAGAEQFF; DNA: TGTGCCAGCAGTCCAGCGGGACTAGCGGGGGCTGAGCAGTTCTTC
V: TRBV25-1; J: TRBJ1-2; D: NA; size: few; CDR3: CASSWGGRGYTF; DNA: TGTGCCAGCAGTTGGGGTGGACGCGGCTACACCTTC
V: TRBV5-1; J: TRBJ2-5; D: TRBD2; size: NA; CDR3: CASSLEAGGVQETQYF; DNA: TGCGCCAGCAGCTTGGAAGCGGGGGGGGTCCAAGAGACCCAGTACTTC
V: TRBV12-3/TRBV12-4; J: TRBJ2-5; D: NA; size: few; CDR3: CASSSGRVETQYF; DNA: TGTGCCAGCAGTTCGGGGCGGGTGGAGACCCAGTACTTC
V: TRBV6-5; J: TRBJ2-3; D: NA; size: NA; CDR3: CASSFSGDTQYF; DNA: TGTGCCAGCAGTTTCTCGGGGGATACGCAGTATTTT
V: TRBV20-1; J: TRBJ2-5; D: NA; size: NA; CDR3: CSARDPVWGQRETQYF; DNA: TGCAGTGCTAGAGATCCCGTTTGGGGGCAGAGAGAGACCCAGTACTTC
V: TRBV28; J: TRBJ2-1; D: NA; size: NA; CDR3: CASSSPEGSSYNEQFF; DNA: TGTGCCAGCAGCTCCCCCGAGGGTAGCTCCTACAATGAGCAGTTCTTC
V: TRBV5-1; J: TRBJ2-3; D: NA; size: few; CDR3: CASSSFPLGTDTQYF; DNA: TGCGCCAGCAGCTCCTTTCCCTTAGGCACAGATACGCAGTATTTT
V: TRBV9; J: TRBJ2-5; D: NA; size: NA; CDR3: CASSVMRGQEAQYF; DNA: TGTGCCAGCAGCGTAATGCGGGGGCAAGAGGCCCAGTACTTC
V: TRBV5-1; J: TRBJ1-2; D: NA; size: few; CDR3: CASSLGQTDYTF; DNA: TGCGCCAGCAGCTTGGGGCAGACTGACTACACCTTC
V: TRBV4-1; J: TRBJ2-3; D: TRBD2; size: NA; CDR3: CASSFRGGATDTQYF; DNA: TGCGCCAGCAGCTTCCGGGGGGGGGCCACAGATACGCAGTATTTT
V: TRBV6-6; J: TRBJ1-2; D: NA; size: once; CDR3: CASNNVGASYGYTF; DNA: TGTGCCAGCAATAACGTCGGAGCTTCCTATGGCTACACCTTC
V: TRBV5-5; J: TRBJ2-1; D: TRBD2; size: NA; CDR3: CASSLFGTSGNNEQFF; DNA: TGTGCCAGCAGCTTGTTCGGGACTAGCGGAAACAATGAGCAGTTCTTC